These 10 T cell receptor beta chains were sequenced from one sample in a study of control samples from healthy donors and cancer patients. The table came from immunoSEQ multiplex PCR; TCRdb's copy has only in-frame clones and leaves some out. The table includes over 110,000 clones, just under 95% detected once. What was sequenced was blood. Every receptor here comes from a man aged 25-45 years in good health.

The J gene is TRBJ1-5, the V gene TRBV19; D gene ambiguous. V was pared by 3 bases and J by 0 bases, with 6 bases between. Germline CDR1 is LNHDA and CDR2 is SQIVND (reference sequence). The CDR3 is made up of 14 amino acids. The CDR3 sequence: CASSMVGSNQPQHF. CDR3 sequence (DNA): TGTGCCAGTAGTATGGTGGGTAGCAATCAGCCCCAGCATTTT.

V is TRBV6-2 or TRBV6-3 and J is TRBJ1-6, with D hard to call. V was shortened by 4 bases and J by 10 bases, with 5 bases between the two germline ends. The germline V gene encodes CDR1 MNHEY and CDR2 SVGEGT. The length of the CDR3 is 11 residues. CDR3 sequence (DNA): TGTGCCAGCAGTTCCGCATCACCCCTCCACTTT. It specifies CASSSASPLHF.

The rearrangement links TRBV2 to TRBJ2-1, with 7 bases identical to TRBD2. V dropped 0 bases and J dropped 4; count of bases not matched to a gene: 6. From germline, CDR1 is SNHLY and CDR2 FYNNEI. The length of the CDR3 is 16 residues. The CDR3 region is CASSEARSGQYNEQFF. In nucleotides, the CDR3 is TGTGCCAGCAGTGAAGCACGTAGCGGGCAGTACAATGAGCAGTTCTTC.

The chain joins TRBV5-8 to TRBJ2-5; a possible D gene is TRBD2 (6 bases). This CDR3 contains 15 residues. Germline V gives CDR1 SGHTS, CDR2 YDEGEE. V lost 8 bases and J 3 bases, leaving 20 bases between the germline ends. The DNA for the CDR3 is TGTGCCAGTCAGCTGGGAGGAGGGCCCAAAGAGACCCAGTACTTC. Encoded protein: CASQLGGGPKETQYF.

This chain uses TRBV6-5 with TRBJ2-7; D may be TRBD1 (6 bases). There are 13 residues in the CDR3. The V gene's germline CDR1 is MNHEY and CDR2 SVGAGI. The V end was cut by 0 bases, the J end by 5 bases, with 8 bases between. CDR3 sequence: CASSYSGAHEQYF. DNA of the CDR3: TGTGCCAGCAGTTACTCGGGGGCCCACGAGCAGTACTTC.

This sequence joins TRBV28 and TRBJ1-4, with TRBD1 as a possible D gene (5 bases). CDR1 is MDHEN and CDR2 is SYDVKM in the germline V gene. This CDR3 has 16 residues. V was shortened by 2 bases and J by 4 bases, with 14 bases between the two germline ends. CDR3 protein: CASSLPQRDYNEKLFF. CDR3 DNA: TGTGCCAGCAGTTTACCCCAACGGGACTATAATGAAAAACTGTTTTTT.

The V gene is TRBV6-5, the J gene TRBJ1-6; maybe TRBD1 (6 bases). CDR3 size: 12 residues. Deletions cut 6 bases from V and 8 bases from J, with 8 bases between. Looked up from germline, CDR1 is MNHEY and CDR2 is SVGAGI. As DNA, the CDR3 is TGTGCCAGCAGGGACAGCTATTCACCCCTCCACTTT. It encodes CASRDSYSPLHF.

The genes are TRBV5-8 and TRBJ1-4; 7 bases are shared with TRBD1. This CDR3 is built from 15 residues. Looked up from germline, CDR1 is SGHTS and CDR2 is YDEGEE. The trim removed 3 bases at V and 5 bases at J, leaving 7 bases unmatched. The CDR3 sequence: CASSYGTAANEKLFF. CDR3 nucleotide sequence: TGTGCCAGCAGCTATGGGACAGCCGCGAATGAAAAACTGTTTTTT.

The V call is TRBV2, the J call TRBJ1-1; weak D call: TRBD1 (6 bases). Germline lookup yields CDR1 SNHLY and CDR2 FYNNEI. V was pared by 6 bases and J by 5 bases, with 10 bases between. This CDR3 is 12 amino acids long. Written as DNA, the CDR3 is TGTGCCAGCAGACAGGGACGAACTGAAGCTTTCTTT. Its protein is CASRQGRTEAFF.

The V gene is TRBV19, the J gene TRBJ2-6; TRBD1 might be the D (5 bases). The CDR3 length is 16 residues. The germline V and J ends were trimmed by 1 base and 0 bases, with 7 bases remaining between them. Germline values: CDR1 LNHDA, CDR2 SQIVND (reference sequence). CDR3 coding DNA: TGTGCCAGTAGTATAGTGCAGGGCTCTGGGGCCAACGTCCTGACTTTC. It is translated as CASSIVQGSGANVLTF. Drawing the rest from reference TRBV19 and TRBJ2-6, the complete variable domain is DGGITQSPKYLFRKEGQNVTLSCEQNLNHDAMYWYRQDPGQGLRLIYYSQIVNDFQKGDIAEGYSVSREKKESFPLTVTSAQKNPTAFYLCASSIVQGSGANVLTFGAGSRLTVL.